This T cell receptor (beta chain) was obtained from a study of cytomegalovirus exposure and HLA in healthy donors. The study's findings and limits: Per published reports, the classifier diagnosed cytomegalovirus status with high specificity and sensitivity. Most TCR sequences were uncommon, yet certain public TCRs appeared in many donors.

Sequencing used immunoSEQ multiplex PCR; TCRdb keeps in-frame clones, though not all of them. The sample holds roughly 270,000 clones, around 87% seen once. The CDR3 sequence is 15 residues long. Trimming left V 3 bases short and J 5 bases short, with 16 bases between. Germline-derived CDR1 and CDR2 are MDHEN and SYDVKM. The approximately 130-subject validation cohort, separate from the 666-subject first cohort, included the donors. This clone was seen a single time. Its antigen is as yet unknown. The chain recombines TRBV28 with TRBJ2-5; tentative D call: TRBD2 (6 bases). This receptor was obtained from a woman under 30 in good health and CMV-seronegative. What was sequenced was PBMCs. DNA of the CDR3: TGTGCCAGCAGTTTGTTACGGGAGAGCAGTGAGACCCAGTACTTC. Its protein product is CASSLLRESSETQYF.